This T cell receptor beta chain was sequenced for a study of T cell responses to AZD1222 COVID-19 vaccine. Study results and limitations: Mostly white British, mostly female donors; authors suggested clonal diversity may be underestimated.

Turning to this clone: Its specificity is unknown.

After removal of 2 bases from V and 5 bases from J, the junction contained 2 bases not matched to a gene. The CDR3 covers 13 residues. Germline V gives CDR1 MNHNY, CDR2 SVGAGI (reference sequence). The protocol was immunoSEQ multiplex PCR, while the TCRdb copy is restricted to in-frame clones and leaves out a portion. The sample lists about 140,000 clones; 92% were seen once. V and J are TRBV6-6 and TRBJ2-7, with 8 bases aligning to TRBD2. The specimen comprised peripheral blood, sampled 28 days after the second AZD1222 dose. The source of this sequence is an adult who received the AZD1222 COVID-19 vaccine. For the CDR3, the DNA is TGTGCCAGCAGTTACCGGGGGGGCCACGAGCAGTACTTC. Translated: CASSYRGGHEQYF.